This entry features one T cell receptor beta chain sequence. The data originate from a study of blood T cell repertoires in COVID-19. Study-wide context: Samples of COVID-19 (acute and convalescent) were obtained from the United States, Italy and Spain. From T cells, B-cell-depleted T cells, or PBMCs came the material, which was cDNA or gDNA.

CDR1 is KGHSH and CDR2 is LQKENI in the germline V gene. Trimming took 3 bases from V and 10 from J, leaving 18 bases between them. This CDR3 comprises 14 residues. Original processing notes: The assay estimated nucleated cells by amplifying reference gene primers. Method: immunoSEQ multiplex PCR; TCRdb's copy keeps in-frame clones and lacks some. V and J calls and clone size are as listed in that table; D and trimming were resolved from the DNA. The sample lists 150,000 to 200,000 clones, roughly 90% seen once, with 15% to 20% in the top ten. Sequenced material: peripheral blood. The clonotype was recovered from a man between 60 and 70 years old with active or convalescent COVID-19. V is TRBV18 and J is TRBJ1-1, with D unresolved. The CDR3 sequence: CASSPQAYFLVAFF. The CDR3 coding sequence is TGTGCCAGCTCACCCCAAGCGTATTTTTTAGTAGCTTTCTTT.